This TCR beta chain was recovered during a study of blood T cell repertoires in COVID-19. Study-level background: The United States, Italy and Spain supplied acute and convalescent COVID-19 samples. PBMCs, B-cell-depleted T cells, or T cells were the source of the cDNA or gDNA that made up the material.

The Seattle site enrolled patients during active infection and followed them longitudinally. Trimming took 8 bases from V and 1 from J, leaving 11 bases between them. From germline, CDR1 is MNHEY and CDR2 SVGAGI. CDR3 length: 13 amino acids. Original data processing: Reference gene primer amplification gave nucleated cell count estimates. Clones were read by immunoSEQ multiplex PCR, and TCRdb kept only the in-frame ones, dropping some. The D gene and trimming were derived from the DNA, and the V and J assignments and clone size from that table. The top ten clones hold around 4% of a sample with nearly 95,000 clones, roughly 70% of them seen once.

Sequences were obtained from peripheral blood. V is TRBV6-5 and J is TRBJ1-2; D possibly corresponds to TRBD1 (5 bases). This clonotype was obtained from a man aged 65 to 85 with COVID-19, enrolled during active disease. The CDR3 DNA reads TGTGCCAGCCAACAGGTTATTAACTATGGCTACACCTTC. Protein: CASQQVINYGYTF.